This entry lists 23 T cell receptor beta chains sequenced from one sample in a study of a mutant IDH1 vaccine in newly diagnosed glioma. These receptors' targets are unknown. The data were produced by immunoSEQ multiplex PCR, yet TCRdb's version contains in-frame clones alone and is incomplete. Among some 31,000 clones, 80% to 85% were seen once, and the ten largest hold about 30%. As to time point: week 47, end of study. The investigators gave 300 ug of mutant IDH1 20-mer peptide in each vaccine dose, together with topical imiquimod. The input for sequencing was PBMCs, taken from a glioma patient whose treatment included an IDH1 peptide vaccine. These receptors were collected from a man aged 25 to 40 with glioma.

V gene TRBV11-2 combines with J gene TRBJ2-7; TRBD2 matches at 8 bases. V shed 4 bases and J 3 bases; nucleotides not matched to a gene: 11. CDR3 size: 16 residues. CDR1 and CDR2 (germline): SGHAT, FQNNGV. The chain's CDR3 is CASSSPGRGGHYEQYF. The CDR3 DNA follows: TGTGCCAGCAGCTCCCCTGGGCGCGGGGGGCACTACGAGCAGTACTTC.

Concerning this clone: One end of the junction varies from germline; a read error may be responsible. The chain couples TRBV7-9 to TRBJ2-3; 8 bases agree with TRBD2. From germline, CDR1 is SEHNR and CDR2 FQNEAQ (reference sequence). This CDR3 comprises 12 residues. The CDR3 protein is CASSQAGTSGSF. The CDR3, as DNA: TGTGCCAGCAGCCAGGCCGGGACTAGTGGATCGTTT.

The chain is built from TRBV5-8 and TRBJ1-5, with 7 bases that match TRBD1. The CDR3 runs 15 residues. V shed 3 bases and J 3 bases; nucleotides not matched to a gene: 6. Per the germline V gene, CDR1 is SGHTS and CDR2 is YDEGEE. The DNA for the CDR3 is TGTGCCAGCAGCTCCGGGACAGTCGACAATCAGCCCCAGCATTTT. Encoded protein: CASSSGTVDNQPQHF.

The CDR3: CASSFSQGDLLAEAFF. The CDR3 DNA follows: TGTGCCAGCAGCTTCTCACAGGGAGATTTGCTAGCGGAAGCTTTCTTT. The chain has TRBV5-5 and TRBJ1-1; a possible D gene is TRBD1 (6 bases). Per germline, CDR1 SGHKS and CDR2 YYEKEE (reference sequence). This CDR3 is 16 amino acids long. The V end lost 2 bases, the J end lost 8 bases, and 22 bases lay between the germline ends.

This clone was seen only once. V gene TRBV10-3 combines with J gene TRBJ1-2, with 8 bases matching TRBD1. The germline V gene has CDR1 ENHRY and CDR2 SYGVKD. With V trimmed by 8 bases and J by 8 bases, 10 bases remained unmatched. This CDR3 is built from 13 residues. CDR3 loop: CAIAPGQDGGYTF. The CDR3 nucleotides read TGTGCCATCGCTCCGGGACAGGACGGAGGCTACACCTTC.

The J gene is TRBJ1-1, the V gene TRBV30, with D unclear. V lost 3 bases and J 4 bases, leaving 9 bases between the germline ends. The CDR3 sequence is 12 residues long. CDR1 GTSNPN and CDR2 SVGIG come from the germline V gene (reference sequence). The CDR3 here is CAWRAGSTEAFF. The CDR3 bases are TGTGCCTGGAGGGCAGGATCCACTGAAGCTTTCTTT. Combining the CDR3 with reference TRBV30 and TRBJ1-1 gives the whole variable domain SQTIHQWPATLVQPVGSPLSLECTVEGTSNPNLYWYRQAAGRGLQLLFYSVGIGQISSEVPQNLSASRPQDRQFILSSKKLLLSDSGFYLCAWRAGSTEAFFGQGTRLTVV.

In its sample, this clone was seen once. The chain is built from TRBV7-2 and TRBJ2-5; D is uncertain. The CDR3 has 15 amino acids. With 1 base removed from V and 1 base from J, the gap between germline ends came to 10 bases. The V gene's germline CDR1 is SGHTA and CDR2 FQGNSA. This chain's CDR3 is CASSLVYGPQETQYF. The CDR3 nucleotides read TGTGCCAGCAGCTTAGTGTACGGGCCCCAAGAGACCCAGTACTTC.

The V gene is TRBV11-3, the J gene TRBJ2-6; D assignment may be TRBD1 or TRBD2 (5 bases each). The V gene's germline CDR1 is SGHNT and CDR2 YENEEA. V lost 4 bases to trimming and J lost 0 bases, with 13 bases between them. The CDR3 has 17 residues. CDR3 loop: CASSSGTSSSGANVLTF. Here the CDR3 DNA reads TGTGCCAGCAGCTCAGGGACCTCCAGCTCTGGGGCCAACGTCCTGACTTTC.

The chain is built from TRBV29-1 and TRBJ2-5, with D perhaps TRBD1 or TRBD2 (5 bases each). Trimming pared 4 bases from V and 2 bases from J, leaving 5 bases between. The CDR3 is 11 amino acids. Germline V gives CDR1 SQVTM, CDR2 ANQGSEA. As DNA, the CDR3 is TGCAGCGTTGGGGGGCAAGAGACCCAGTACTTC. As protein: CSVGGQETQYF.

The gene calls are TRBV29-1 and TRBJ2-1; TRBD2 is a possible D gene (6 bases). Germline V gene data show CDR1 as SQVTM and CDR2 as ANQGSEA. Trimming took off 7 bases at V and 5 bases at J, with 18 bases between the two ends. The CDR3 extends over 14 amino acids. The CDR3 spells CSGFGLEGHNEQFF. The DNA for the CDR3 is TGCAGCGGGTTTGGACTGGAGGGCCACAATGAGCAGTTCTTC.

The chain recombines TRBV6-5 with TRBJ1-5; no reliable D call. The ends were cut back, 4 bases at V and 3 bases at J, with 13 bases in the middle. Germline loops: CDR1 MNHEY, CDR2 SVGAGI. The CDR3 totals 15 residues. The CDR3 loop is CASSSVRSNNQPQHF. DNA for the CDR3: TGTGCCAGCAGTTCCGTCCGGTCGAACAATCAGCCCCAGCATTTT.

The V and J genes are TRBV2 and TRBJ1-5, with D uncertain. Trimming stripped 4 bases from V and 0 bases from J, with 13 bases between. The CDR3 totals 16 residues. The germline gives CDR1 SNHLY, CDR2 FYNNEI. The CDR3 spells CASSGVHSDSNQPQHF. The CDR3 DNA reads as TGTGCCAGCAGTGGGGTCCACAGTGATAGCAATCAGCCCCAGCATTTT.

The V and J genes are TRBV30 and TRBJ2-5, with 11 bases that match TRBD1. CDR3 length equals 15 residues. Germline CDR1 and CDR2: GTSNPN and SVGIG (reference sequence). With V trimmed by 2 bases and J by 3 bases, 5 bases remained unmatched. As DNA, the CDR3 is TGTGCCTGGAGTCTGGGACAGGGGGAGAAAGAGACCCAGTACTTC. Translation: CAWSLGQGEKETQYF.

CDR3 bases: TGTGCCAGCAGTTTAGAGGGTCGGATTAACTATGGCTACACCTTC. This sequence encodes CASSLEGRINYGYTF. V usage is TRBV28 and J usage is TRBJ1-2; D gene ambiguous. The length of the CDR3 is 15 residues. Looked up from germline, CDR1 is MDHEN and CDR2 is SYDVKM. V lost 2 bases and J lost 1, with 11 bases in between.

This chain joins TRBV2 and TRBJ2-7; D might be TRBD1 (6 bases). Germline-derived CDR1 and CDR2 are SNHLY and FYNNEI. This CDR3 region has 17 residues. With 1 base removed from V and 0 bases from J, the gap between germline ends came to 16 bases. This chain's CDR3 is CASSEGFGQTTSYEQYF. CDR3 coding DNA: TGTGCCAGCAGTGAAGGTTTTGGACAGACAACCTCCTACGAGCAGTACTTC. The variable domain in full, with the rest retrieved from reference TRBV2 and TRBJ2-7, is EPEVTQTPSHQVTQMGQEVILRCVPISNHLYFYWYRQILGQKVEFLVSFYNNEISEKSEIFDDQFSVERPDGSNFTLKIRSTKLEDSAMYFCASSEGFGQTTSYEQYFGPGTRLTVT.

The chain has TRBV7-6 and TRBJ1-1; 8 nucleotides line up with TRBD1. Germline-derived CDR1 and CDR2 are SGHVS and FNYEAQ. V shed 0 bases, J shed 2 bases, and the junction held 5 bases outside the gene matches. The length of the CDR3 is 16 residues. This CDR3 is CASSLATGGTNTEAFF. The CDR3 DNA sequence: TGTGCCAGCAGCTTAGCCACAGGGGGGACCAACACTGAAGCTTTCTTT.

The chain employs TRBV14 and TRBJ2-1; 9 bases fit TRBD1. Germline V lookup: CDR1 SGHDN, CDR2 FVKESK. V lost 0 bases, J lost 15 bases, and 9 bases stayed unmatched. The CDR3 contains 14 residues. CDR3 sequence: CASSQEGLTGGSFF. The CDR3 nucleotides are TGTGCCAGCAGCCAAGAGGGGCTAACAGGGGGCTCGTTCTTC. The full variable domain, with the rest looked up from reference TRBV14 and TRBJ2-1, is EAGVTQFPSHSVIEKGQTVTLRCDPISGHDNLYWYRRVMGKEIKFLLHFVKESKQDESGMPNNRFLAERTGGTYSTLKVQPAELEDSGVYFCASSQEGLTGGSFFGPGTRLTVL.

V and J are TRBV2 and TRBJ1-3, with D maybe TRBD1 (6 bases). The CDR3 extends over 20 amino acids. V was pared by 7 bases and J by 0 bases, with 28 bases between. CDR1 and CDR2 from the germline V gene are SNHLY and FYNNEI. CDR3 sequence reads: CASTEVVSLQGTSSGNTIYF. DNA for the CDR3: TGTGCCAGCACCGAAGTGGTCTCGCTACAGGGCACTAGCTCTGGAAACACCATATATTTT.

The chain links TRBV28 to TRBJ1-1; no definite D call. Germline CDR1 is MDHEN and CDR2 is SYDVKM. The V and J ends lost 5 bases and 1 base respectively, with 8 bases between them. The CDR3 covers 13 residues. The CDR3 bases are TGTGCCAGCAGTGGGCCTTGGAACACTGAAGCTTTCTTT. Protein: CASSGPWNTEAFF.

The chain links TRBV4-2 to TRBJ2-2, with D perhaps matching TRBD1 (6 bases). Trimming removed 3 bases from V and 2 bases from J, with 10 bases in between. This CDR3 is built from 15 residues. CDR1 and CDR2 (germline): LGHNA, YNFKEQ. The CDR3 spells CASSQGDKNTGELFF. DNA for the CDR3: TGTGCCAGCAGCCAGGGGGACAAAAACACCGGGGAGCTGTTTTTT.

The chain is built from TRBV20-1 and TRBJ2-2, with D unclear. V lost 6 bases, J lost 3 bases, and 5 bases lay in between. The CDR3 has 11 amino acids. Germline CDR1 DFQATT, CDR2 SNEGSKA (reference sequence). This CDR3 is CSAFHTGELFF. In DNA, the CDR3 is TGCAGTGCCTTTCACACCGGGGAGCTGTTTTTT.

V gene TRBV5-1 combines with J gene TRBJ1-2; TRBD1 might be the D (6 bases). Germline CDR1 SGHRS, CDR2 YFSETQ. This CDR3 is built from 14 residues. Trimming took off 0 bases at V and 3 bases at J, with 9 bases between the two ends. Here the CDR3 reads CASSLVDSYYGYTF. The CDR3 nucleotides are TGCGCCAGCAGCTTGGTGGACAGTTACTATGGCTACACCTTC.

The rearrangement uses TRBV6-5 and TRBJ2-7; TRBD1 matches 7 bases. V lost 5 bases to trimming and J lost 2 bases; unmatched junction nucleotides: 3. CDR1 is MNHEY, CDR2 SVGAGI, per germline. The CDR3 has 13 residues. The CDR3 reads CASSDRVAYEQYF. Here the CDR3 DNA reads TGTGCCAGCAGTGACAGGGTGGCCTACGAGCAGTACTTC.